This T cell receptor (beta chain) emerged from a study of blood T cell repertoires in COVID-19. Recovered status in Cohort 3 required two negative PCRs, clearance, or symptom resolution. The germline V and J ends were trimmed by 2 bases and 1 base, with 8 bases remaining between them. The CDR3 runs to 14 residues. Germline-derived CDR1 and CDR2 are KGHSH and LQKENI. Only in-frame clones appear in the TCRdb table, and some are missing; sequencing was by immunoSEQ multiplex PCR. The table has 220,000 or so clones, over 65% seen once. This clone was seen just once. Sequencing used PBMCs or T cells enriched from blood (not recorded which). The chain has TRBV18 and TRBJ1-1; D not resolved. The sequence derives from a woman in her sixties who had recovered from COVID-19. CDR3 amino acids: CASSPGHPNTEAFF. As DNA, the CDR3 is TGTGCCAGCTCACCAGGGCACCCGAACACTGAAGCTTTCTTT.